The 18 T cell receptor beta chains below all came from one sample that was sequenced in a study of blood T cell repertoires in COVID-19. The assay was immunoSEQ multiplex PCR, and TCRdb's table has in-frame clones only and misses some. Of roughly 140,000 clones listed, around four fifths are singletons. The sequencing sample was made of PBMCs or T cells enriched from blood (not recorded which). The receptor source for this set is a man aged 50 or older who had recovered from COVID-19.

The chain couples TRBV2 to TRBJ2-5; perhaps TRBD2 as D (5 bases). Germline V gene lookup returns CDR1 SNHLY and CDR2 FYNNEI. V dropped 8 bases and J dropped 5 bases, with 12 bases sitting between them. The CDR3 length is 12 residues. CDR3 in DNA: TGTGCCAGCCGCCTTACGGGGGAGACCCAGTACTTC. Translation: CASRLTGETQYF.

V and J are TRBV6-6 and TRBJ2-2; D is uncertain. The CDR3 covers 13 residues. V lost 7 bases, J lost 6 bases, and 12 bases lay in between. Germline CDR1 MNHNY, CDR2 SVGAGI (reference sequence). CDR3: CASTPPAAGELFF. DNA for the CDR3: TGTGCCAGCACCCCTCCCGCGGCCGGGGAGCTGTTTTTT.

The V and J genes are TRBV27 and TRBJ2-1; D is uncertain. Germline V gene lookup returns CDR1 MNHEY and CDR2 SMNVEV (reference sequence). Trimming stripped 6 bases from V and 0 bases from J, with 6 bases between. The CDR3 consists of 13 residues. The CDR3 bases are TGTGCCAGCAGCCTAAACTCCTACAATGAGCAGTTCTTC. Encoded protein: CASSLNSYNEQFF.

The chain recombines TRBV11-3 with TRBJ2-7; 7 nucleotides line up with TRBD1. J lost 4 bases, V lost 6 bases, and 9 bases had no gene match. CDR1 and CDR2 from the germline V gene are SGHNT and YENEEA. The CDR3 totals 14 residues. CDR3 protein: CASRPGQINYEQYF. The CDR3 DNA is TGTGCCAGCAGACCGGGACAGATAAATTACGAGCAGTACTTC.

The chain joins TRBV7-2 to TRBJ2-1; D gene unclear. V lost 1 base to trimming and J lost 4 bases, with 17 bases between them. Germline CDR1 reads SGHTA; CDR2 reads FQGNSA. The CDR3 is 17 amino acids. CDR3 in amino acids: CASSLDLGRSIYNEQFF. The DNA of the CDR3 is TGTGCCAGCAGCTTAGATTTGGGCAGGTCGATTTACAATGAGCAGTTCTTC.

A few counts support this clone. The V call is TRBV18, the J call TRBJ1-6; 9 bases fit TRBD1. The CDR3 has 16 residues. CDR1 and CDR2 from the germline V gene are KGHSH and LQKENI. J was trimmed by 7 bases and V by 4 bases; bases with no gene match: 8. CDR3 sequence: CASSLTGTGKNSPLHF. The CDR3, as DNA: TGTGCCAGCTCACTAACCGGGACAGGGAAAAATTCACCCCTCCACTTT.

The CDR3 spells CASSFTPGQVYEQYF. The CDR3 DNA reads as TGCGCCAGCAGCTTTACCCCGGGACAGGTCTACGAGCAGTACTTC. The chain is built from TRBV5-1 and TRBJ2-7; 8 bases map to TRBD1. This CDR3 contains 15 residues. In germline, CDR1 is SGHRS, CDR2 YFSETQ. V shed 2 bases, J shed 3 bases, and the junction held 7 bases outside the gene matches.

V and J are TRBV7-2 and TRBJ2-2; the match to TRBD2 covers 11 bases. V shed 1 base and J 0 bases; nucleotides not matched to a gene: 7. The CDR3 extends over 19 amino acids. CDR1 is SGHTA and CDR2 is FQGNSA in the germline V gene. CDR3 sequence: CASSLVGLAGYANTGELFF. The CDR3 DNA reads TGTGCCAGCAGCTTAGTCGGACTAGCGGGTTACGCGAACACCGGGGAGCTGTTTTTT.

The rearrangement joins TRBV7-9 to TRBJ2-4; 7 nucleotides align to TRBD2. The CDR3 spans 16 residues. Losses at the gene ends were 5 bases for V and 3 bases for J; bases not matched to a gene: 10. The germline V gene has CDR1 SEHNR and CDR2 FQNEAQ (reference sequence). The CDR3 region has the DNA TGTGCCAGCAGCGGTCGGGGGGTTCCTAGCAAAAACATTCAGTACTTC. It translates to CASSGRGVPSKNIQYF.

CDR3 loop: CASSLGQSFEAFF. CDR3 nucleotides: TGTGCCAGCAGCTTGGGACAGTCTTTTGAAGCTTTCTTT. This chain links TRBV7-9 with TRBJ1-1; 7 nucleotides line up with TRBD1. From germline, CDR1 is SEHNR and CDR2 FQNEAQ (reference sequence). The CDR3 spans 13 residues. J lost 7 bases, V lost 3 bases, and 5 bases had no gene match.

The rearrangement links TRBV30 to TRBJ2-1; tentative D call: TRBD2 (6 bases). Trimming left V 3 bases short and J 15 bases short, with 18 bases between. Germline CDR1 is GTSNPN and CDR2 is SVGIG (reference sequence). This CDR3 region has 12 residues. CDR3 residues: CAWSRPGTSTFF. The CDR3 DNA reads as TGTGCCTGGAGCCGACCCGGGACTTCAACGTTCTTC.

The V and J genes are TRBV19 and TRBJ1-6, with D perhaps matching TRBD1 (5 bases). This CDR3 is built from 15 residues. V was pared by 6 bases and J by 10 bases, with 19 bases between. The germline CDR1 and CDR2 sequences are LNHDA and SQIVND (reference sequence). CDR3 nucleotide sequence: TGTGCCAGTAGCCTTACAGGACCGCGGAGCTCACCCCTCCACTTT. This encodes CASSLTGPRSSPLHF.

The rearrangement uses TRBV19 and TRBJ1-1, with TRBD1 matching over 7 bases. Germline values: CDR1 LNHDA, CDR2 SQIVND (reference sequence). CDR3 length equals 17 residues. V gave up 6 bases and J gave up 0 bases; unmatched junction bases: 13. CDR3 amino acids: CASRNRGSGGMNTEAFF. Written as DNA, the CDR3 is TGTGCCAGTAGGAATAGAGGATCAGGGGGGATGAACACTGAAGCTTTCTTT.

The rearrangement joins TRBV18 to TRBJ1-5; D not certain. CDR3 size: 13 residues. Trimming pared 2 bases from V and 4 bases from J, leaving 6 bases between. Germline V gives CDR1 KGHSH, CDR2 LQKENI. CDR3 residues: CASSPALNQPQHF. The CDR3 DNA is TGTGCCAGCTCACCAGCGTTGAATCAGCCCCAGCATTTT.

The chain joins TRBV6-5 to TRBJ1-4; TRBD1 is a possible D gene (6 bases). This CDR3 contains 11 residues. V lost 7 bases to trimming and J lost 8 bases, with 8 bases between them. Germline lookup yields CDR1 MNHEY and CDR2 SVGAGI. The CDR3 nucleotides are TGTGCCAGCATGGGGGCGGAAAAACTGTTTTTT. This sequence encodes CASMGAEKLFF.

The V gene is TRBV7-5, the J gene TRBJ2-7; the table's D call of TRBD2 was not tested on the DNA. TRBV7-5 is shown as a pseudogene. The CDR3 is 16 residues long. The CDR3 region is CARSKPTSGPSYEQYF. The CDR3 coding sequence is TGTGCCAGAAGCAAACCGACTAGCGGGCCTTCCTACGAGCAGTACTTC.

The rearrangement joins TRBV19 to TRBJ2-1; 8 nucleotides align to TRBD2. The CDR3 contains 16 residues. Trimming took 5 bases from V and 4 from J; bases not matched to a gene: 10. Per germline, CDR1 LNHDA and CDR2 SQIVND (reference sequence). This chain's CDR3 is CASSPSWSGGYNEQFF. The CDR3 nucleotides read TGTGCCAGTAGTCCCAGTTGGAGCGGGGGTTACAATGAGCAGTTCTTC.

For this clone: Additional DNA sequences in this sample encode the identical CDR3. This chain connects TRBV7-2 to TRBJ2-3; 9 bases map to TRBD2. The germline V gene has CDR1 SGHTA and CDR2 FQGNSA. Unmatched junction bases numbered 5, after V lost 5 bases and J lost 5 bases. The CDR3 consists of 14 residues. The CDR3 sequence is CASSRGLAGDTQYF. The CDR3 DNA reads TGTGCCAGCAGCCGGGGACTAGCAGGAGATACGCAGTATTTT.